This T cell receptor (beta chain) was identified during a study of identical twins. There are many counts of this clonotype. One entry per CDR3 protein, called by TCRdb with MiXCR from the 5' RACE reads. The top ten hold 40% of the sample, which has 210,000 or so distinct CDR3 sequences, about a sixth seen once. This CDR3 comprises 15 residues. V gave up 2 bases and J gave up 7 bases, with 15 bases separating them. The germline CDR1 and CDR2 sequences are LGHDT and YNNKEL (reference sequence). These records were also assigned to another study, of T cells expressing NK-cell markers.

The chain combines TRBV3-1 with TRBJ2-1, with a weak D call TRBD2 (5 bases). The sequence came from a woman younger than 35 in good health. Sequenced sample: CD8+ T cells sorted from blood. In nucleotides, the CDR3 is TGTGCCAGCAGCCAAATAGGAGGACGGGATAATGAGCAGTTCTTC. The encoded protein is CASSQIGGRDNEQFF.